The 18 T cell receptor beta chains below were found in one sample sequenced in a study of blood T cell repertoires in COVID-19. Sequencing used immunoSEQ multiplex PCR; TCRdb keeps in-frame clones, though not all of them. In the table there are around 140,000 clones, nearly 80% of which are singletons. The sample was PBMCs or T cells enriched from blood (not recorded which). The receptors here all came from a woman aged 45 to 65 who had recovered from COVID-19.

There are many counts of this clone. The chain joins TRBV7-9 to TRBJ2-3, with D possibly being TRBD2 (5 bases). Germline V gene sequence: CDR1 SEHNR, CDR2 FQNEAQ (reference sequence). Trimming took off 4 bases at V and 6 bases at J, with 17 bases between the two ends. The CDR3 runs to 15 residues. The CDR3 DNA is TGTGCCAGCAGCTCGGCCCTCCTCCCGGGGGATACGCAGTATTTT. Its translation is CASSSALLPGDTQYF.

The CDR3, as DNA: TGTGCCAGCAGCCAAGTTCACGGGTTGGAGACCCAGTACTTC. Translation gives CASSQVHGLETQYF. This chain connects TRBV14 to TRBJ2-5; D is unresolved. This CDR3 spans 14 amino acids. CDR1 SGHDN and CDR2 FVKESK come from the germline V gene. V was shortened by 1 base and J by 5 bases, with 11 bases between the two germline ends. The variable domain in full, with the rest retrieved from reference TRBV14 and TRBJ2-5, is EAGVTQFPSHSVIEKGQTVTLRCDPISGHDNLYWYRRVMGKEIKFLLHFVKESKQDESGMPNNRFLAERTGGTYSTLKVQPAELEDSGVYFCASSQVHGLETQYFGPGTRLLVL.

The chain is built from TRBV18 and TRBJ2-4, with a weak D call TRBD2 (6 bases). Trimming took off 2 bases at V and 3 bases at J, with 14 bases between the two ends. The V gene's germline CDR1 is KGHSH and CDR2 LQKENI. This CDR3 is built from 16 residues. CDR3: CASSPAVGEVKNIQYF. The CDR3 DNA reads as TGTGCCAGCTCACCAGCGGTAGGGGAGGTCAAAAACATTCAGTACTTC.

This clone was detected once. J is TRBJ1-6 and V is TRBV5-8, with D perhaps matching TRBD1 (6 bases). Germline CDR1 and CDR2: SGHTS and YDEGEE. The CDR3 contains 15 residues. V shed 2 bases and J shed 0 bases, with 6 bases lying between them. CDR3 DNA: TGTGCCAGCAGCTTCAGGGGCTCCTATAATTCACCCCTCCACTTT. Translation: CASSFRGSYNSPLHF.

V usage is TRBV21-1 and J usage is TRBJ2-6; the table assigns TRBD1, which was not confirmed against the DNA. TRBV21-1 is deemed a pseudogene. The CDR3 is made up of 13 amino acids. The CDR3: CASMGQGANVLTF. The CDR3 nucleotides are TGTGCCAGCATGGGACAGGGGGCCAACGTCCTGACTTTC.

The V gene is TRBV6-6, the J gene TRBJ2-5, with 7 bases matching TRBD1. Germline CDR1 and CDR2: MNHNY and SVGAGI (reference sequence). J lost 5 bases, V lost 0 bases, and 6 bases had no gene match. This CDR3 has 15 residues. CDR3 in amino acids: CASSYSRTGAETQYF. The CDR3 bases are TGTGCCAGCAGTTACTCGCGTACAGGGGCTGAGACCCAGTACTTC.

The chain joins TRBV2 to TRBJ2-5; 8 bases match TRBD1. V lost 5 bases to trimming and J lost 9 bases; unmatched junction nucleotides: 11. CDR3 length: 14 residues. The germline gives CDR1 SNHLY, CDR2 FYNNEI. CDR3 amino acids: CASSTPTGAAAQYF. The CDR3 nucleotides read TGTGCCAGCAGTACCCCGACAGGGGCAGCGGCCCAGTACTTC.

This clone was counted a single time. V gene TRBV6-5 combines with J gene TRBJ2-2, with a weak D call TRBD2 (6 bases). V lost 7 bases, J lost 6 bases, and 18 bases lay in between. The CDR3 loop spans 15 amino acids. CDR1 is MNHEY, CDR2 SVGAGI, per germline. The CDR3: CASTPEEGRAGELFF. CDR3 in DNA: TGTGCCAGCACCCCCGAGGAGGGACGGGCCGGGGAGCTGTTTTTT.

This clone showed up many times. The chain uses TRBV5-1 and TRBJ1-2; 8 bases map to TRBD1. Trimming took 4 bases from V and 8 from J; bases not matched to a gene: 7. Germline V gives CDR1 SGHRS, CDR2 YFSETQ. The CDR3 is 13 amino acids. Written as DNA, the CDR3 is TGCGCCAGCAGCCCGACAGGGGACGGGGGCTACACCTTC. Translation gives CASSPTGDGGYTF.

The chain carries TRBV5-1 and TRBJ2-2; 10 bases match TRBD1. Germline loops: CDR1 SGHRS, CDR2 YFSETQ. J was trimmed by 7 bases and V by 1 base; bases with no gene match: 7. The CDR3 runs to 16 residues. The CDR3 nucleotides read TGCGCCAGCAGCTTGACCGGGACAGGGGTTGTCGGGGAGCTGTTTTTT. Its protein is CASSLTGTGVVGELFF.

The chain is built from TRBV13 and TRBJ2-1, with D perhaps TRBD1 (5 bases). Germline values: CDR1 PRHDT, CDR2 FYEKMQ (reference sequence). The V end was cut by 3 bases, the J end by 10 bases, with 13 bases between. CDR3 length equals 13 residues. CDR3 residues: CASSLGRGWEQFF. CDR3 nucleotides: TGTGCCAGCAGCTTGGGTAGGGGTTGGGAGCAGTTCTTC.

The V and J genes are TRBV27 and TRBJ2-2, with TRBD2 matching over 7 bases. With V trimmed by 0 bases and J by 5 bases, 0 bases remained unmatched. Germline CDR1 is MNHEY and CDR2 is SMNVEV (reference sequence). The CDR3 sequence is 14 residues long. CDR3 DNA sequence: TGTGCCAGCAGTTTATCGCGGGGGACCGGGGAGCTGTTTTTT. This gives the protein CASSLSRGTGELFF.

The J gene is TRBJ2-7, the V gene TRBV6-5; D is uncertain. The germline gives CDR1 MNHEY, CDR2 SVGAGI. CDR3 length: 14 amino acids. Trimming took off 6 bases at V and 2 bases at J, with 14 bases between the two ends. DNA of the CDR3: TGTGCCAGCAGGCTTGCTTCTACCCCCTACGAGCAGTACTTC. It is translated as CASRLASTPYEQYF.

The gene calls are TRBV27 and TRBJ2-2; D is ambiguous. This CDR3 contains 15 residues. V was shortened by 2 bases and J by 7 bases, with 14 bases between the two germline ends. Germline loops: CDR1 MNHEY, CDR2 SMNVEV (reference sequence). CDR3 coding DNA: TGTGCCAGCAGTTTAGTACAGAGTCGTCACGGGGAGCTGTTTTTT. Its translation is CASSLVQSRHGELFF.

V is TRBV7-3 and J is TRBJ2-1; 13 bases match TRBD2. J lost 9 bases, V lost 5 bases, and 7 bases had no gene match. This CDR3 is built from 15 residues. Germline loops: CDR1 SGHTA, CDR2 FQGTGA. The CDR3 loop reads CASSRLAGGRFEQFF. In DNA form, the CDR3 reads TGTGCCAGCAGCCGACTAGCGGGGGGCCGCTTTGAGCAGTTCTTC.

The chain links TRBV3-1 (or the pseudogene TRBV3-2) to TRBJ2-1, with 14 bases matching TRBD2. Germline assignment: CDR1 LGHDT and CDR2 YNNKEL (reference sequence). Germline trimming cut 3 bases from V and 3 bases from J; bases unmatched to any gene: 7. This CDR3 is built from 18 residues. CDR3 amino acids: CASSHGTSGSFRYNEQFF. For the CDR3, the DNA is TGTGCCAGCAGCCATGGGACTAGCGGGAGTTTTCGCTACAATGAGCAGTTCTTC.

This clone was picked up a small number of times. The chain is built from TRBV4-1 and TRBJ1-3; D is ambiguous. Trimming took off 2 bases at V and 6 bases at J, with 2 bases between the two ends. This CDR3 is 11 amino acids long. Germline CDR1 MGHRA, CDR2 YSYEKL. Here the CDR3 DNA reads TGCGCCAGCAGCCAACTAAACACCATATATTTT. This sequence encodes CASSQLNTIYF.

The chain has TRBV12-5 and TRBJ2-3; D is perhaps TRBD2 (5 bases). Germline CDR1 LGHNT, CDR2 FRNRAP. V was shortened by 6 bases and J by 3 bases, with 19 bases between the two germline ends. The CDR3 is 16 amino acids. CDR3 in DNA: TGTGCTAGTGGCCCGGGAACCAAGATACTAACAGATACGCAGTATTTT. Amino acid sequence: CASGPGTKILTDTQYF. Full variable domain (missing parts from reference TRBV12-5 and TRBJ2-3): DARVTQTPRHKVTEMGQEVTMRCQPILGHNTVFWYRQTMMQGLELLAYFRNRAPLDDSGMPKDRFSAEMPDATLATLKIQPSEPRDSAVYFCASGPGTKILTDTQYFGPGTRLTVL.